The T cell receptor (beta chain) under discussion was sequenced for a study of blood T cells in healthy people across ages. Deletions cut 5 bases from V and 2 bases from J, with 18 bases between. Per germline, CDR1 MDHEN and CDR2 SYDVKM. This CDR3 contains 17 residues. Then a second PCR, running about 6 to 12 cycles, was carried out with a sample-barcoded 5' primer and a J-beta primer mix. TCRdb itself ran the 5' RACE reads through MiXCR, one entry per CDR3 protein. The sample carries roughly 500,000 distinct CDR3 sequences, nearly 25% recorded once. The sample was also reused in another study, on T cells of mothers and their children.

The sequenced sample was blood. This chain uses TRBV28 with TRBJ2-2; D possibly corresponds to TRBD1 (6 bases). The receptor comes from a boy younger than 18 in good health. CDR3 nucleotides: TGTGCCAGCAGTCCATCGAGGGGACATCCTAACACCGGGGAGCTGTTTTTT. Its translation is CASSPSRGHPNTGELFF.